This T cell receptor beta chain was sequenced for a study of T cell clones after liver transplantation. About the research overall: TCRbeta sequencing after a pre-transplant mixed lymphocyte reaction identified graft-donor-reactive clones, later tracked in post-transplant blood. Until 12-24 months post-transplant, subjects got standard immunosuppression and no induction.

This clone was seen only a few times. The antigen is unknown. Produced via immunoSEQ multiplex PCR; TCRdb's table is partial and in-frame only. Of roughly 72,000 clones in the sample, 84% were seen once. The study's findings and limits: Graft donor-reactive T cells possibly entered the graft instead of undergoing deletion.

The CDR3 has 12 residues. V lost 9 bases, J lost 7 bases, and 15 bases lay in between. CDR1 SNHLY and CDR2 FYNNEI come from the germline V gene. The chain employs TRBV2 and TRBJ1-2; no clear D gene. This specimen consisted of CD4+ T cells from blood, obtained 48 months after liver transplant. The receptor was isolated from a human patient who received a liver transplant. Some T cells may have come from the graft donor. CDR3: CASGRLPGGYTF. The CDR3 nucleotides are TGTGCCAGTGGCCGATTGCCCGGTGGCTACACCTTC.